This TCR beta chain derives from a study of CD8+CD57+ T cells in acquired aplastic anemia. Overall study context: Mean yield of DNA from sorted CD4+ and CD8+ cells was around 3 ug. Study outcomes and limitations: CD8+ Simpson's diversity in patients was not significantly different from that in controls. The study identified twenty-nine CD8+ CDR3 sequences shared by patients and controls.

Regarding this clonotype: As yet, its antigen is unknown.

The germline CDR1 and CDR2 sequences are SGHTA and FQGNSA. V trimming: 6 bases; J trimming: 1 base; junction bases outside the gene matches: 7. This CDR3 spans 15 amino acids. Genomic DNA was employed as the template in profiling TCR beta VDJ and CDR3. TCRdb reprocessed the reads via MiXCR and lists one record per CDR3 protein. In the table there are roughly 300,000 distinct CDR3 sequences, approximately 56% of which are singletons. V is TRBV7-2 and J is TRBJ2-7; 9 bases line up with TRBD1. The sequence was obtained from a human donor with severe aplastic anemia or a healthy control (not recorded which). Specimen: sorted CD4+, CD8+, or CD8+CD57+ T cells (not recorded which) from PBMCs. CDR3 sequence reads: CASSYPQGASYEQYF. In nucleotides, the CDR3 is TGTGCCAGCAGTTACCCACAGGGGGCTTCCTACGAGCAGTACTTC.